This T cell receptor beta chain was found in a study of early T cells in non-severe SARS-CoV-2 infection. MiXCR, run by TCRdb on the 5' RACE reads, gives a single entry per CDR3 protein. The repertoire holds some 25,000 distinct CDR3 sequences, with 4.5% to 7% as singletons. V was shortened by 2 bases and J by 0 bases, with 11 bases between the two germline ends. Germline CDR1 reads MDHEN; CDR2 reads SYDVKM. The CDR3 has 15 residues. This clonotype was seen ten or more times. The rearrangement uses TRBV28 and TRBJ2-7; a weak D match, TRBD1 (7 bases). This sequence originates from an adult who was a healthcare worker with PCR-confirmed SARS-CoV-2 infection or an uninfected control (not recorded which). The source material was whole blood. CDR3 in amino acids: CASSLGGTVSYEQYF. CDR3 nucleotide sequence: TGTGCCAGCAGTTTAGGAGGGACAGTCTCCTACGAGCAGTACTTC. Combining the CDR3 with reference TRBV28 and TRBJ2-7 gives the whole variable domain DVKVTQSSRYLVKRTGEKVFLECVQDMDHENMFWYRQDPGLGLRLIYFSYDVKMKEKGDIPEGYSVSREKKERFSLILESASTNQTSMYLCASSLGGTVSYEQYFGPGTRLTVT.